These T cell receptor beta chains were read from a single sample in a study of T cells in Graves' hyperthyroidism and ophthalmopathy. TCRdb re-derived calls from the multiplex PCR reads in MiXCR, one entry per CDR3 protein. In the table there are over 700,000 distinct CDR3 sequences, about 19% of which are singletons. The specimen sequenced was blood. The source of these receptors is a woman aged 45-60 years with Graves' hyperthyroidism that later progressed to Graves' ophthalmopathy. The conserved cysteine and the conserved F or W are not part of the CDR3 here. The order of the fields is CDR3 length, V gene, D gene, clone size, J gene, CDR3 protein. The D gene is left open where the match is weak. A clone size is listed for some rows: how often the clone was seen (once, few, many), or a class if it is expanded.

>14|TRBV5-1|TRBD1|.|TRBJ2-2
ASSYYTGANTGELF
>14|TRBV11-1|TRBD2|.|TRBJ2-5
ASSLVGAGGQETQY
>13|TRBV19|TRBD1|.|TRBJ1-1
ASSFSYRGGTEAF
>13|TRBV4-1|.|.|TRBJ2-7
ASSQDPDLRYEQY
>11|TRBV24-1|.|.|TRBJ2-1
ATGGGVYNEQF
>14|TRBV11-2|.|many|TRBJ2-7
ASSLDGRQYSYEQY
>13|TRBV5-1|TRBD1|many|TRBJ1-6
ASSLVYRGNSPLH
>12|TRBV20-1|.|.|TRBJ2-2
SDRERHYTGELF
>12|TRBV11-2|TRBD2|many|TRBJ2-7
ASSLVGGNYEQY
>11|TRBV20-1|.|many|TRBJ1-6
SARPYPNSPLH
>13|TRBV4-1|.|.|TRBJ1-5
ASSQEIGGNQPQH
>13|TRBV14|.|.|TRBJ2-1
ASSQEGMPYNEQF
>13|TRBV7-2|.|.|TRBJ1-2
ASSPILEFAYGYT
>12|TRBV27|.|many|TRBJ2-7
ASSFRGSSYEQY
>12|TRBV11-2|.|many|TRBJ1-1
ASTLEGRGTEAF
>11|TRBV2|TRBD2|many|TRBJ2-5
ASMGGGQETQY
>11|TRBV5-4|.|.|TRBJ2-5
ASRGWGRETQY
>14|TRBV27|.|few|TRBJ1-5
ASSSSGRTLNQPQH
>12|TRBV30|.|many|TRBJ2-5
AWIGPPGGETQY
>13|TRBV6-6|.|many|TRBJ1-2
ASSYSPLPNYGYT
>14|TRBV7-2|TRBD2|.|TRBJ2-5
ASSLDGGGPQETQY
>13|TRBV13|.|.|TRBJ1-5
ASSLPGFWNQPQH
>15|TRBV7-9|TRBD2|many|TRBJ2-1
ASSIRVGGGRYNEQF
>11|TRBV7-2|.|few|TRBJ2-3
ASSLLIGNTQY
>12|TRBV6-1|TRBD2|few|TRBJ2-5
ASSDVGLEETQY
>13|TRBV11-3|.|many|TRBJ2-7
ASSVGSLLPYEQY
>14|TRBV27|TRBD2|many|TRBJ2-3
ASSSLAGGPTDTQY
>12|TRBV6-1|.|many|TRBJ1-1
ASSNYGGPPEAF
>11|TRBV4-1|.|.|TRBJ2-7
ASSQPGVGEQY
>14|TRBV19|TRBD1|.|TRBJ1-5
ASRTTGVYSNQPQH
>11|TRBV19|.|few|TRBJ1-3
ASSGGRVNTIY
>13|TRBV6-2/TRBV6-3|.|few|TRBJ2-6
ASSYIRAGANVLT
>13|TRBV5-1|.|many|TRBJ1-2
ASSQHLTGHYGYT
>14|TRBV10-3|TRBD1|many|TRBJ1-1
AISEPGQGSNTEAF
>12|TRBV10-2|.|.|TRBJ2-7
ASGAAGTLYEQY
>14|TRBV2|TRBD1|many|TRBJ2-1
ASSERLTGGYNEQF
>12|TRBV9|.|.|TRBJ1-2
ASSERGSGYGYT
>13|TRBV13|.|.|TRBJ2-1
ASSAGQPLFDEQF
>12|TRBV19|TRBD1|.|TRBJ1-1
ATSHQGGNTEAF